Listed below are T cell receptor beta chains from one sample, sequenced in a study of molecular identifiers for immune sequencing clone quantification. TCRdb processed the PCR reads anew with MiXCR; each CDR3 protein has one entry. The table shows fewer than 25,000 distinct CDR3 sequences, with approximately 17% occurring only once. The sequencing sample was made of naive CD8+ T cells from blood, with Jurkat cell RNA spiked in. The receptors stem from a human donor in good health. Some libraries in this study had Jurkat cell RNA spiked in. The CDR3 runs from the conserved cysteine through the conserved F or W. D genes are given only for firm matches. Clone size is given for some rows only: seen once, a few or many times, or a class if the clone is expanded.

clone_size	j_call	d_call	v_call	cdr3_nt	cdr3_aa
many	TRBJ2-3	NA	TRBV4-3	TGCGCCAGCAGCCAAGATTTAGGGGCTAAGAATACGCAGTATTTT	CASSQDLGAKNTQYF
many	TRBJ2-7	TRBD1	TRBV7-9	TGTGCCAGCAGCTTAGGAGGACAGGGAGACTACGAGCAGTACTTC	CASSLGGQGDYEQYF
many	TRBJ2-7	TRBD2	TRBV28	TGTGCCAGCACAGCTAGCGGGAGCTCCTACGAGCAGTACTTC	CASTASGSSYEQYF
many	TRBJ2-2	TRBD2	TRBV9	TGTGCCAGCAGCCCCGGCCCTAGCGGTTCGAACACCGGGGAGCTGTTTTTT	CASSPGPSGSNTGELFF
many	TRBJ1-5	NA	TRBV27	TGTGCCAGCAGTCCCCTCACAGGGAATCAGCCCCAGCATTTT	CASSPLTGNQPQHF
many	TRBJ2-3	TRBD2	TRBV6-2/TRBV6-3	TGTGCCAGCAGTTTCTTGACTAGCGGGGCTGATACGCAGTATTTT	CASSFLTSGADTQYF
many	TRBJ1-5	NA	TRBV7-9	TGTGCCAGCAGCTTAGACGGTGGTCAGCCCCAGCATTTT	CASSLDGGQPQHF
many	TRBJ2-3	NA	TRBV6-5	TGTGCCAGCAGTTTTCACAACGGCGGAGATACGCAGTATTTT	CASSFHNGGDTQYF
many	TRBJ1-1	NA	TRBV6-6	TGTGCCAGCAGTTATCCTGGGCCGAGCGCTGAAGCTTTCTTT	CASSYPGPSAEAFF
many	TRBJ2-5	TRBD2	TRBV11-2	TGTGCCAGCAGCTCCGGCTCAGGGGTAGCGGGGGAAGAGACCCAGTACTTC	CASSSGSGVAGEETQYF
NA	TRBJ2-5	NA	TRBV4-1	TGCGCCAGCAGCCAAGGGTCCGGGTCGGGCTTCCAAGAGACCCAGTACTTC	CASSQGSGSGFQETQYF
many	TRBJ1-1	NA	TRBV12-3/TRBV12-4	TGTGCCAGCAGTCCCGGGGGGGATCAAGCTTTCTTT	CASSPGGDQAFF
medium-sized	TRBJ1-1	TRBD1	TRBV7-8	TGTGCCAGCAGCTTAGTTCTCAGCCTGACAGGGGGCCAGGACGGCACTGAAGCTTTCTTT	CASSLVLSLTGGQDGTEAFF
many	TRBJ1-1	NA	TRBV6-6	TGTGCCAGCAGTCCCAGGGTCCTGGCGGACACTGAAGCTTTCTTT	CASSPRVLADTEAFF
many	TRBJ2-5	TRBD2	TRBV7-9	TGTGCCAGCAGCCCGAGCGGGGGACTTGAGACCCAGTACTTC	CASSPSGGLETQYF
many	TRBJ2-2	NA	TRBV7-9	TGTGCCAGCAGCCCAGTTGGCACTAACACCGGGGAGCTGTTTTTT	CASSPVGTNTGELFF
many	TRBJ1-2	NA	TRBV7-2	TGTGCCAGCAGCTTAGGGTTGTGGGGACGGCCCCCGATCGGCGGCTACACCTTC	CASSLGLWGRPPIGGYTF
NA	TRBJ2-7	NA	TRBV7-9	TGTGCCAGCAGGCCCGCCTCCCAGGGGGGCGAGCAGTACTTC	CASRPASQGGEQYF
many	TRBJ2-1	NA	TRBV5-1	TGCGCCAGCAGCCCGGTTGGGAGAGGGGACCCTGAGCAGTTCTTC	CASSPVGRGDPEQFF
many	TRBJ2-7	NA	TRBV20-1	TGCAGTGCCCGCTCGGGGGTTTTCTACGAGCAGTACTTC	CSARSGVFYEQYF
many	TRBJ2-7	NA	TRBV4-1	TGCGCCAGCAGCCAAATACTGGCGGGGAAGTACGAGCAGTACTTC	CASSQILAGKYEQYF
NA	TRBJ2-4	TRBD1	TRBV12-3/TRBV12-4	TGTGCCAGCACCCCCCTGACAGGGTCCAAAAACATTCAGTACTTC	CASTPLTGSKNIQYF
once	TRBJ2-1	NA	TRBV4-3	TGCGCCAGCAGCCAGGAATTGGGGAGGTGGGGCAATGAGCAGTTTTTC	CASSQELGRWGNEQFF
many	TRBJ1-1	NA	TRBV30	TGTGCCTGGAGTGTACAAGGGGATTACACTGAAGCTTTCTTT	CAWSVQGDYTEAFF
many	TRBJ1-1	NA	TRBV4-3	TGCGCCAGCAGCCAGAAGGCCGTAGTAAACACTGAAGCTTTCTTT	CASSQKAVVNTEAFF
many	TRBJ2-3	TRBD2	TRBV7-2	TGTGCCAGCAGCTCAACCCCCGGGACTAGCGACGATACGCAGTATTTT	CASSSTPGTSDDTQYF
many	TRBJ2-7	TRBD1	TRBV27	TGTGCCAGCAGTTTAGGACAGGGAAGGGTCTACGAGCAGTACTTC	CASSLGQGRVYEQYF
NA	TRBJ1-5	NA	TRBV5-1	TGCGCCAGCAGCTTGGGTTTCGGCAATCAGCCCCAGCATTTT	CASSLGFGNQPQHF